One sample yielded the 15 T cell receptor beta chains listed below, sequenced in a study of cytomegalovirus exposure and HLA in healthy donors. This PCR relied on a set of 60 Vbeta primers and 13 Jbeta primers. Using immunoSEQ multiplex PCR, the repertoire was profiled, and TCRdb retains in-frame clones only, with some absent. The sample carries roughly 110,000 clones, over 70% recorded once. Sequencing input: PBMCs. The receptors were gathered from a male donor in good health and CMV-seropositive.

The chain links TRBV15 to TRBJ2-7; 13 bases line up with TRBD2. The germline V gene encodes CDR1 LNHNV and CDR2 YYDKDF (reference sequence). V shed 5 bases and J 2 bases; nucleotides not matched to a gene: 3. This CDR3 region has 15 residues. Here the CDR3 reads CATSQGTSGAYEQYF. In nucleotides, the CDR3 is TGTGCCACCAGCCAGGGGACTAGCGGGGCCTACGAGCAGTACTTC. Based on the CDR3 plus reference TRBV15 and TRBJ2-7, the full variable domain is DAMVIQNPRYQVTQFGKPVTLSCSQTLNHNVMYWYQQKSSQAPKLLFHYYDKDFNNEADTPDNFQSRRPNTSFCFLDIRSPGLGDTAMYLCATSQGTSGAYEQYFGPGTRLTVT.

CDR3 DNA sequence: TGCAGCACCCTCGGACAGGGGATGTATGGCTACACCTTC. As protein: CSTLGQGMYGYTF. V usage is TRBV29-1 and J usage is TRBJ1-2; 9 bases are a match to TRBD1. V shed 8 bases and J 5 bases; nucleotides not matched to a gene: 9. The germline V gene has CDR1 SQVTM and CDR2 ANQGSEA. The CDR3 is 13 amino acids.

The chain has TRBV27 and TRBJ2-1; 11 bases map to TRBD2. The CDR3 runs to 15 residues. The germline gives CDR1 MNHEY, CDR2 SMNVEV (reference sequence). V gave up 7 bases and J gave up 7 bases; unmatched junction bases: 9. The CDR3 nucleotides read TGTGCCAGCACTTACGGGACTAGCGGCCGAAATGAGCAGTTCTTC. Translated: CASTYGTSGRNEQFF.

The count of this clone is one. J is TRBJ2-5 and V is TRBV29-1; D is possibly TRBD1 (6 bases). From germline, CDR1 is SQVTM and CDR2 ANQGSEA. V was cut by 1 base and J by 4 bases, with 13 bases left in between. The length of the CDR3 is 14 residues. The CDR3 DNA is TGCAGCGTTGAAGCTCAGGGGACCCGAGAGACCCAGTACTTC. Protein: CSVEAQGTRETQYF.

The chain uses TRBV4-1 and TRBJ2-1; a weak D match, TRBD2 (6 bases). CDR1 is MGHRA, CDR2 YSYEKL, per germline. CDR3 length: 15 residues. Trimming took 2 bases from V and 7 from J, leaving 15 bases between them. The CDR3 loop is CASSQPYQRVNEQFF. CDR3 bases: TGCGCCAGCAGCCAACCCTACCAGCGGGTAAATGAGCAGTTCTTC.

The CDR3 region is CASSRGTPRNQPQHF. The CDR3 DNA reads TGTGCCAGTAGCAGGGGGACGCCGAGAAATCAGCCCCAGCATTTT. This sequence joins TRBV19 and TRBJ1-5; 7 positions match TRBD1. J was trimmed by 4 bases and V by 6 bases; bases with no gene match: 9. Germline lookup yields CDR1 LNHDA and CDR2 SQIVND (reference sequence). The CDR3 has 15 amino acids.

The CDR3 here is CASSSGQGAGSPLHF. The CDR3 DNA reads as TGTGCCAGCAGCTCGGGACAGGGGGCTGGTTCACCCCTCCACTTT. This rearrangement joins TRBV14 to TRBJ1-6; 12 positions agree with TRBD1. CDR3 size: 15 residues. V was clipped by 5 bases and J by 9 bases; unmatched bases: 5. CDR1 is SGHDN and CDR2 is FVKESK in the germline V gene.

In regard to this clone: One end of the junction varies from germline; a read error may be responsible. The chain uses TRBV5-3 and TRBJ2-1; 8 nucleotides agree with TRBD2. TRBV5-3 has ORF status, its function being uncertain. The CDR3 runs 15 residues. The CDR3 region is CASSFGRAGYNEQFF. The CDR3, as DNA: TGTGCCAGCAGCTTCGGGAGGGCCGGCTACAATGAGCAGTTCTTC.

This chain links TRBV30 with TRBJ2-7, with 11 nucleotides matching TRBD2. The CDR3 has 14 residues. V gave up 3 bases and J gave up 0 bases; unmatched junction bases: 1. The germline gives CDR1 GTSNPN, CDR2 SVGIG (reference sequence). The CDR3 DNA sequence: TGTGCCTGGAGGGGACTAGCGGTCTCCTACGAGCAGTACTTC. It yields the protein CAWRGLAVSYEQYF.

The chain carries TRBV7-2 and TRBJ2-7, with D tentatively TRBD1 (5 bases). Per the germline V gene, CDR1 is SGHTA and CDR2 is FQGNSA. The CDR3 length is 12 residues. V lost 5 bases, J lost 6 bases, and 11 bases lay in between. The CDR3 loop reads CASSDPGSEQYF. The CDR3 nucleotides read TGTGCCAGCAGCGACCCAGGGTCCGAGCAGTACTTC.

This clone was observed a handful of times. The CDR3 DNA sequence: TGTGCCAGCAGCTTCCTAACAACTAATGAAAAACTGTTTTTT. Protein: CASSFLTTNEKLFF. V and J are TRBV7-9 and TRBJ1-4; D is unresolved. The germline gives CDR1 SEHNR, CDR2 FQNEAQ (reference sequence). Trimming took off 3 bases at V and 0 bases at J, with 5 bases between the two ends. The CDR3 has 14 amino acids.

The chain links TRBV5-4 to TRBJ2-7, with 9 nucleotides matching TRBD1. The V segment lost 0 bases and the J segment 5 bases; nucleotides outside the gene matches: 9. The germline CDR1 and CDR2 sequences are SGHNT and YYREEE (reference sequence). The CDR3 has 16 residues. The CDR3 DNA follows: TGTGCCAGCAGCTTGGGGCCGGGGACAGGGTCCAACGAGCAGTACTTC. This codes for CASSLGPGTGSNEQYF.

The rearrangement links TRBV7-6 to TRBJ1-6; D is undetermined. Trimming removed 0 bases from V and 7 bases from J, with 7 bases in between. The CDR3 spans 14 residues. CDR1 SGHVS and CDR2 FNYEAQ come from the germline V gene. CDR3 protein: CASSLAEKNSPLHF. Written as DNA, the CDR3 is TGTGCCAGCAGCTTAGCCGAGAAGAATTCACCCCTCCACTTT.

This rearrangement joins TRBV28 to TRBJ1-5, with D hard to call. Germline-derived CDR1 and CDR2 are MDHEN and SYDVKM. This CDR3 comprises 15 residues. Trimming took off 2 bases at V and 0 bases at J, with 8 bases between the two ends. The CDR3 coding sequence is TGTGCCAGCAGTTTACTGGGCCCTAGCAATCAGCCCCAGCATTTT. Translated: CASSLLGPSNQPQHF.

This chain links TRBV25-1 with TRBJ1-2; tentative D call: TRBD1 (5 bases). From germline, CDR1 is MGHDK and CDR2 SYGVNS. This CDR3 spans 15 amino acids. Trimming pared 4 bases from V and 10 bases from J, leaving 22 bases between. The CDR3 region has the DNA TGTGCCAGCAGTGCTAGTCTGGAGGGGTTGATCGCCTACACCTTC. It encodes CASSASLEGLIAYTF.